One sample yielded the 20 T cell receptor beta chains listed below, sequenced in a study of blood T cell repertoires in COVID-19. The method was immunoSEQ multiplex PCR; TCRdb's version includes in-frame clones alone and lacks a portion of them. In the table there are some 60,000 clones, roughly 84% of which are singletons. Sequenced: peripheral blood. The receptors were sampled from an elderly man with COVID-19, enrolled during active disease.

This chain connects TRBV2 to TRBJ1-5; D may be TRBD1 (5 bases). Per the germline V gene, CDR1 is SNHLY and CDR2 is FYNNEI. The CDR3 is 17 amino acids. The ends were cut back, 7 bases at V and 2 bases at J, with 21 bases in the middle. The CDR3 loop is CASNPGRGRRGNQPQHF. The DNA of the CDR3 is TGTGCCAGCAACCCTGGGAGGGGAAGGAGGGGCAATCAGCCCCAGCATTTT.

The chain employs TRBV28 and TRBJ1-2; TRBD1 matches 12 bases. The V segment lost 8 bases and the J segment 8 bases; nucleotides outside the gene matches: 9. The CDR3 covers 14 residues. Germline loops: CDR1 MDHEN, CDR2 SYDVKM. CDR3 loop: CASGGGQGAKGYTF. Written as DNA, the CDR3 is TGTGCCAGCGGAGGGGGACAGGGGGCTAAAGGCTACACCTTC.

V usage is TRBV2 and J usage is TRBJ2-1, with D uncertain. The germline CDR1 and CDR2 sequences are SNHLY and FYNNEI. This CDR3 has 11 amino acids. Trimming pared 3 bases from V and 8 bases from J, leaving 5 bases between. The CDR3 DNA is TGTGCCAGCAGTGACCCGGATGAGCAGTTCTTC. Translating it yields CASSDPDEQFF.

This clone was detected only a few times. The CDR3 bases are TGTGCCTGGACCATAAGGGGTCCGCGCGGGAAAGAGCAGTTCTTC. It yields the protein CAWTIRGPRGKEQFF. The V gene is TRBV30, the J gene TRBJ2-1, with D possibly being TRBD2 (6 bases). Germline V lookup: CDR1 GTSNPN, CDR2 SVGIG (reference sequence). This CDR3 region has 15 residues. Trimming left V 4 bases short and J 10 bases short, with 23 bases between. Filled out from reference TRBV30 and TRBJ2-1, the complete variable domain reads SQTIHQWPATLVQPVGSPLSLECTVEGTSNPNLYWYRQAAGRGLQLLFYSVGIGQISSEVPQNLSASRPQDRQFILSSKKLLLSDSGFYLCAWTIRGPRGKEQFFGPGTRLTVL.

The chain couples TRBV2 to TRBJ1-1; D gene unclear. V lost 7 bases and J lost 1, with 16 bases in between. Germline lookup yields CDR1 SNHLY and CDR2 FYNNEI. The CDR3 covers 15 residues. CDR3 coding DNA: TGTGCCAGCAAGGCCTTAGTGACTGGGAACACTGAAGCTTTCTTT. It translates to CASKALVTGNTEAFF.

The chain uses TRBV10-2 and TRBJ1-4; D possibly corresponds to TRBD1 (5 bases). V was clipped by 7 bases and J by 6 bases, with 9 bases between them. Germline V gene sequence: CDR1 WSHSY, CDR2 SAAADI. This CDR3 contains 12 residues. This CDR3 is CASMKGDEKLFF. DNA of the CDR3: TGCGCCAGCATGAAAGGGGATGAAAAACTGTTTTTT.

The V and J genes are TRBV5-4 and TRBJ1-1; D not resolved. Germline CDR1 and CDR2: SGHNT and YYREEE (reference sequence). The V and J ends lost 2 bases and 4 bases respectively, with 12 bases between them. CDR3 length equals 14 residues. This CDR3 is CASSLESTGTEAFF. CDR3 in DNA: TGTGCCAGCAGCTTAGAATCGACGGGCACTGAAGCTTTCTTT.

V gene TRBV28 combines with J gene TRBJ1-2, with D hard to call. The CDR3 runs 14 residues. V was clipped by 6 bases and J by 0 bases, with 11 bases between them. Germline CDR1 MDHEN, CDR2 SYDVKM. CDR3 bases: TGTGCCAGCAGATCACATACCACTAACTATGGCTACACCTTC. The encoded protein is CASRSHTTNYGYTF.

This chain joins TRBV20-1 and TRBJ2-7, with D perhaps TRBD1 (5 bases). Trimming stripped 7 bases from V and 9 bases from J, with 16 bases between. From germline, CDR1 is DFQATT and CDR2 SNEGSKA (reference sequence). There are 11 residues in the CDR3. This CDR3 is CSVPVQGVQYV. The CDR3 nucleotides are TGCAGTGTACCGGTCCAGGGTGTGCAGTACGTC.

The chain joins TRBV5-1 to TRBJ2-3, with D maybe TRBD1 (5 bases). V lost 4 bases and J lost 0, with 15 bases in between. The germline V gene encodes CDR1 SGHRS and CDR2 YFSETQ. This CDR3 is 16 amino acids long. The CDR3 reads CASSLGAGPSTDTQYF. The CDR3 nucleotides are TGCGCCAGCAGCCTTGGGGCAGGGCCTAGCACAGATACGCAGTATTTT.

This clone was counted once. V is TRBV7-8 and J is TRBJ1-3, with TRBD1 identical over 8 bases. Looked up from germline, CDR1 is SGHVS and CDR2 is FQNEAQ. V shed 2 bases, J shed 4 bases, and the junction held 4 bases outside the gene matches. This CDR3 is built from 15 residues. DNA for the CDR3: TGTGCCAGCAGCTTAAAGACAGGGGAAGGAAACACCATATATTTT. Translating it yields CASSLKTGEGNTIYF.

The chain joins TRBV3-1 (or the pseudogene TRBV3-2) to TRBJ2-1; 12 bases fit TRBD2. CDR3 length: 16 residues. From germline, CDR1 is LGHDT and CDR2 YNNKEL (reference sequence). The ends lost 5 bases at V and 3 bases at J; junction bases unmatched: 5. CDR3 coding DNA: TGTGCCAGCAGCGACCCTAGCGGGAGGGGCTACAATGAGCAGTTCTTC. Translated, it gives CASSDPSGRGYNEQFF.

CDR3 residues: CASSSTHEGDSYNEQFF. The CDR3 bases are TGTGCCAGCAGCTCAACCCATGAGGGGGACTCCTACAATGAGCAGTTCTTC. V usage is TRBV9 and J usage is TRBJ2-1; D perhaps matches TRBD1 (6 bases). V lost 4 bases and J lost 0, with 17 bases in between. Germline values: CDR1 SGDLS, CDR2 YYNGEE. The CDR3 loop spans 17 amino acids.

The chain uses TRBV7-2 and TRBJ2-2, with no clear D. V was cut by 2 bases and J by 7 bases, with 11 bases left in between. The CDR3 consists of 14 residues. CDR1 is SGHTA and CDR2 is FQGNSA in the germline V gene. CDR3 coding DNA: TGTGCCAGCAGCTTAATAATTATCGGCGGGGAGCTGTTTTTT. Translation gives CASSLIIIGGELFF. The full variable domain, in which reference TRBV7-2 and TRBJ2-2 provide the parts outside the CDR3, is GAGVSQSPSNKVTEKGKDVELRCDPISGHTALYWYRQSLGQGLEFLIYFQGNSAPDKSGLPSDRFSAERTGGSVSTLTIQRTQQEDSAVYLCASSLIIIGGELFFGEGSRLTVL.

This clone was counted between two and nine times. The chain is built from TRBV3-1 (or the pseudogene TRBV3-2) and TRBJ1-2; D is ambiguous. The germline CDR1 and CDR2 sequences are LGHDT and YNNKEL (reference sequence). CDR3 size: 15 residues. Deletions cut 5 bases from V and 8 bases from J, with 21 bases between. Here the CDR3 reads CASSSEAGQAGGYTF. In DNA, the CDR3 is TGTGCCAGCAGCTCCGAAGCGGGCCAGGCCGGCGGCTACACCTTC.

The chain combines TRBV7-2 with TRBJ2-1; 11 bases are a match to TRBD2. The V gene's germline CDR1 is SGHTA and CDR2 FQGNSA. The trim removed 5 bases at V and 2 bases at J, leaving 2 bases unmatched. The CDR3 is 15 amino acids. The chain's CDR3 is CASSPGLAAYNEQFF. The DNA of the CDR3 is TGTGCCAGCAGCCCGGGACTAGCGGCCTACAATGAGCAGTTCTTC.

The chain combines TRBV19 with TRBJ2-1; D is ambiguous. V dropped 5 bases and J dropped 8 bases, with 4 bases sitting between them. The CDR3 runs to 10 residues. CDR1 is LNHDA, CDR2 SQIVND, per germline (reference sequence). In DNA form, the CDR3 reads TGTGCCAGTAGTCATTATGAGCAGTTCTTC. Amino acid sequence: CASSHYEQFF.

V gene TRBV4-3 combines with J gene TRBJ2-2; 10 bases fit TRBD2. J gave up 7 bases and V 1 base, and 9 bases lay outside the gene matches. From germline, CDR1 is LGHNA and CDR2 YSLEER. The CDR3 totals 17 residues. The CDR3 loop is CASSQAASGGAGGELFF. The CDR3 region has the DNA TGCGCCAGCAGCCAAGCGGCTAGCGGGGGTGCGGGCGGGGAGCTGTTTTTT.

The gene calls are TRBV7-8 and TRBJ2-1; TRBD2 matches 12 bases. With 4 bases clipped from V and 2 bases from J, the junction kept 0 bases outside the gene matches. The CDR3 totals 15 residues. CDR1 is SGHVS and CDR2 is FQNEAQ in the germline V gene. CDR3 in amino acids: CASSSSGGAYNEQFF. The DNA for the CDR3 is TGTGCCAGCAGCTCTAGCGGGGGGGCCTACAATGAGCAGTTCTTC.

V gene TRBV7-6 combines with J gene TRBJ1-2, with 8 bases that match TRBD1. Per germline, CDR1 SGHVS and CDR2 FNYEAQ. Trimming cost V 2 bases and J 4 bases; bases outside gene matches: 9. The CDR3 spans 16 residues. The CDR3 coding sequence is TGTGCCAGCAGCTTAACGAAGACAGGGGTTAGCTATGGCTACACCTTC. This sequence encodes CASSLTKTGVSYGYTF.